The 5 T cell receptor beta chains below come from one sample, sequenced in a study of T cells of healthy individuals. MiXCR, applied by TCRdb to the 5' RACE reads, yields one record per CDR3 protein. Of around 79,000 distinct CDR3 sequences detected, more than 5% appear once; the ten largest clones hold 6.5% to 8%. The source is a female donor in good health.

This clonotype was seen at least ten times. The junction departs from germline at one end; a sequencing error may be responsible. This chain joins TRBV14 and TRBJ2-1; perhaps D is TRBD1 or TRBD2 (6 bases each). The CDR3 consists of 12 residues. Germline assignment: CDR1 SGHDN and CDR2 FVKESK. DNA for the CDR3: TGTGCCAGCAGCCAAGAGCGCGGGGACACTCATTTC. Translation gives CASSQERGDTHF.

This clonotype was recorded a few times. This CDR3 is CASSVGLAGVRGFTGELFF. CDR3 in DNA: TGTGCCAGCAGCGTCGGACTAGCGGGAGTCCGAGGTTTCACCGGGGAGCTGTTTTTT. The chain couples TRBV9 to TRBJ2-2, with TRBD2 matching 13 bases. CDR1 and CDR2 (germline): SGDLS, YYNGEE. V shed 2 bases and J 4 bases; nucleotides not matched to a gene: 11. This CDR3 spans 19 amino acids.

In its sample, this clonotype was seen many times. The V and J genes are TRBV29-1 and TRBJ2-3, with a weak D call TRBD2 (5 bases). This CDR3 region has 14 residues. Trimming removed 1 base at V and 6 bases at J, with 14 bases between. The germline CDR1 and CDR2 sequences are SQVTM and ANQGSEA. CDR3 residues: CSVEVWATGDTQYF. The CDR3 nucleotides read TGCAGCGTTGAAGTTTGGGCGACGGGGGATACGCAGTATTTT.

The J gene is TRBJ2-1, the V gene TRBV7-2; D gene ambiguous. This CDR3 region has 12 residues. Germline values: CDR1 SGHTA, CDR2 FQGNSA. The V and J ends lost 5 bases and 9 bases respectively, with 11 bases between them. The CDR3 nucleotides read TGTGCCAGCAGCCCACGGCGTGGTGAGCAGTTCTTC. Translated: CASSPRRGEQFF.

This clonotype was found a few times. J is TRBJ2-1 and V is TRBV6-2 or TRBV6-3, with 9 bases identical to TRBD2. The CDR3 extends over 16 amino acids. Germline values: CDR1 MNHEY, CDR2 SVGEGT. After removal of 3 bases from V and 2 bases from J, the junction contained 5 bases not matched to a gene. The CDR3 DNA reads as TGTGCCAGCAGTTATCAGGCGGGGGGGCCCTACAATGAGCAGTTCTTC. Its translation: CASSYQAGGPYNEQFF.